This paragraph reports one TCR beta chain. This sample stems from a study of esophageal squamous cell carcinoma under preoperative chemotherapy. Time point: after preoperative PTX-NDP chemotherapy. A single record per CDR3 protein comes from TCRdb applying MiXCR to the PCR reads. The repertoire includes tens of thousands of distinct CDR3 sequences, around 49% of them detected once, and approximately 25% sits in the top ten. Germline CDR1 is SGHVS and CDR2 is FNYEAQ. V lost 2 bases to trimming and J lost 2 bases, with 6 bases between them. The CDR3 runs to 13 residues. This material was acquired from a patient given preoperative chemotherapy. The rearrangement joins TRBV7-6 to TRBJ1-1; D gene ambiguous. The sequence derives from a human donor with esophageal squamous cell carcinoma. The donor label of this sample is uncertain. The DNA for the CDR3 is TGTGCCAGCAGCTTACAACTAAACACTGAAGCTTTCTTT. This sequence encodes CASSLQLNTEAFF.